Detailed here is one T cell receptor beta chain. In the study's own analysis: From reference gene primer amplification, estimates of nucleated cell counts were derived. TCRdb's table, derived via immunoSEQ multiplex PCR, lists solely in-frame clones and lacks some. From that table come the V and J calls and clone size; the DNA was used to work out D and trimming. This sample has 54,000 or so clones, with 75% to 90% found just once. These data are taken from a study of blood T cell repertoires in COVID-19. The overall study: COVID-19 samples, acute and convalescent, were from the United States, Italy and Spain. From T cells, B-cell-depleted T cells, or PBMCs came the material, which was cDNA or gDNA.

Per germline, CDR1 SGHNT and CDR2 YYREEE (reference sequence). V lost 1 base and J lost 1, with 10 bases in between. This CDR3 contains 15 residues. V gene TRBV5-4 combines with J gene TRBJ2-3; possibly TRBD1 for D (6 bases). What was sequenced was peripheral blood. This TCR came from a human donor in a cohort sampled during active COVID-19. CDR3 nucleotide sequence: TGTGCCAGCAGCTTGAGTGCAGGGGGCACAGATACGCAGTATTTT. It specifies CASSLSAGGTDTQYF.